This T cell receptor (beta chain) was captured in a study of T cell responses to AZD1222 COVID-19 vaccine. Trimming took off 4 bases at V and 5 bases at J, with 12 bases between the two ends. The CDR3 has 13 residues. The germline V gene encodes CDR1 MNHEY and CDR2 SMNVEV (reference sequence). Assay: immunoSEQ multiplex PCR; the TCRdb copy retains only in-frame clones and omits some. The repertoire holds tens of thousands of clones, with approximately 90% as singletons. This chain links TRBV27 with TRBJ2-7; TRBD1 or TRBD2 may be the D gene (6 bases each). The sample was peripheral blood, taken 28 days after the second AZD1222 dose. The sequence derives from an adult who received the AZD1222 COVID-19 vaccine. CDR3 sequence: CASSSQGRNEQYF. CDR3 in DNA: TGTGCCAGCAGTTCCCAGGGGAGGAACGAGCAGTACTTC.